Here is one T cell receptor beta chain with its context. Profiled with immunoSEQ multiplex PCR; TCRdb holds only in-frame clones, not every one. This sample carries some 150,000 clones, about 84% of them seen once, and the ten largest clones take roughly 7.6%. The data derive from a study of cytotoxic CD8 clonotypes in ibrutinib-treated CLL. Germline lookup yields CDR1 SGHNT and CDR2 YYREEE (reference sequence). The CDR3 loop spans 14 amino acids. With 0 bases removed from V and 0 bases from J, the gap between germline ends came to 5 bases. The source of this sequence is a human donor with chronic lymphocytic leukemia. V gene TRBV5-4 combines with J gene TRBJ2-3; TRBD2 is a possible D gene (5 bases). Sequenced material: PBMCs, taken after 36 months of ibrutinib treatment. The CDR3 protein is CASSLGGSTDTQYF. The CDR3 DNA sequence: TGTGCCAGCAGCTTGGGCGGGAGCACAGATACGCAGTATTTT.